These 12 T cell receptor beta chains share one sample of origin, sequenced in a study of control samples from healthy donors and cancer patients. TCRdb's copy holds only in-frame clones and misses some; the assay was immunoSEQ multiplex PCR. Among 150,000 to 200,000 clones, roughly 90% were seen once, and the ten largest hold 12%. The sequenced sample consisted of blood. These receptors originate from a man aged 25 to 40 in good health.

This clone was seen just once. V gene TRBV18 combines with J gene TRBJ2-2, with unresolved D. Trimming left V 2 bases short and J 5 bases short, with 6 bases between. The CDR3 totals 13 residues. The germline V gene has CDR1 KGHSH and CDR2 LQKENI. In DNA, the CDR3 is TGTGCCAGCTCACCAAGGATGACCGGGGAGCTGTTTTTT. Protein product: CASSPRMTGELFF.

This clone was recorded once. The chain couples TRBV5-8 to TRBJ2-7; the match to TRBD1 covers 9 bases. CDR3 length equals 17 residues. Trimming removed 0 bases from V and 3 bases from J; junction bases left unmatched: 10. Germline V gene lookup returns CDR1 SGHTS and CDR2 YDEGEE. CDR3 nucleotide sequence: TGTGCCAGCAGCTTGGTCGTCCTTGGACAGGGGTTCTACGAGCAGTACTTC. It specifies CASSLVVLGQGFYEQYF.

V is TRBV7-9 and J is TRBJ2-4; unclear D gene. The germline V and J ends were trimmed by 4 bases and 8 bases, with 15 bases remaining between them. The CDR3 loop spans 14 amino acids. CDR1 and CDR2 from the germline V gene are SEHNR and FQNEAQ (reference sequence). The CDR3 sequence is CASSYSWVGDIQYF. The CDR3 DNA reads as TGTGCCAGCAGCTATAGTTGGGTTGGGGACATTCAGTACTTC.

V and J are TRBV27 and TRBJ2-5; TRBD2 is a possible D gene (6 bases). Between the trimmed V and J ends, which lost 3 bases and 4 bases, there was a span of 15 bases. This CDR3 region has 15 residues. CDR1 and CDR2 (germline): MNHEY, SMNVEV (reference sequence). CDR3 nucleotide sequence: TGTGCCAGCAGTTTCCAGGGTCCAGCGGGAGAGACCCAGTACTTC. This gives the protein CASSFQGPAGETQYF.

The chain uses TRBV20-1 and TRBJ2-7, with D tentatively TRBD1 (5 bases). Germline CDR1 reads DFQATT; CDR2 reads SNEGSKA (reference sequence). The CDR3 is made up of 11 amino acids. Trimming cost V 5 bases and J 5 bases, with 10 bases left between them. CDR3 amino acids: CSAPTRDEQYF. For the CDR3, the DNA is TGCAGTGCTCCGACCAGGGACGAGCAGTACTTC.

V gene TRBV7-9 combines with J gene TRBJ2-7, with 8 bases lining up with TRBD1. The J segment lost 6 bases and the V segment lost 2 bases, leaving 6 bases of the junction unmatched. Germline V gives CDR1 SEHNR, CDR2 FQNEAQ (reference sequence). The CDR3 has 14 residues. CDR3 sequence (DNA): TGTGCCAGCAGCTTAACGGACAGGGTGGGCGAGCAGTACTTC. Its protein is CASSLTDRVGEQYF. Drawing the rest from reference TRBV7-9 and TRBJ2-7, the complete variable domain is DTGVSQNPRHKITKRGQNVTFRCDPISEHNRLYWYRQTLGQGPEFLTYFQNEAQLEKSRLLSDRFSAERPKGSFSTLEIQRTEQGDSAMYLCASSLTDRVGEQYFGPGTRLTVT.

The CDR3: CASDIGPGANTEAFF. The CDR3 DNA sequence: TGCGCCAGCGATATCGGTCCAGGGGCGAACACTGAAGCTTTCTTT. J is TRBJ1-1 and V is TRBV5-1; weak D call: TRBD1 (6 bases). The V gene lost 7 bases and the J gene lost 1 base, with 17 bases spanning the gap. The V gene's germline CDR1 is SGHRS and CDR2 YFSETQ. This CDR3 contains 15 residues.

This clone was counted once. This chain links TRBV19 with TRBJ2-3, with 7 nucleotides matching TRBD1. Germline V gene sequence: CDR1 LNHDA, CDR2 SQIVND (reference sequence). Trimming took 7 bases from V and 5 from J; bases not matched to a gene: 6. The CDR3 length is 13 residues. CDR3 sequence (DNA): TGTGCCAGTAAAGGGACAGAAGGAGATACGCAGTATTTT. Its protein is CASKGTEGDTQYF.

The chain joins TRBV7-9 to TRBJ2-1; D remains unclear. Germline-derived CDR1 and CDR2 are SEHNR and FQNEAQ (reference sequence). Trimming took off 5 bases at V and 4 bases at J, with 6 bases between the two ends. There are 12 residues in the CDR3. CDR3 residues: CASSVPYNEQFF. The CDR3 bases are TGTGCCAGCAGCGTTCCATACAATGAGCAGTTCTTC.

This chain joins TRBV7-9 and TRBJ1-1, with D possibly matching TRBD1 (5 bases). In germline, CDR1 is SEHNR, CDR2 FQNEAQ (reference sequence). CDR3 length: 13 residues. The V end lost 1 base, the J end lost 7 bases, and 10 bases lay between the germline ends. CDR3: CASSLEGRGEAFF. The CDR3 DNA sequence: TGTGCCAGCAGCTTAGAGGGGAGGGGTGAAGCTTTCTTT.

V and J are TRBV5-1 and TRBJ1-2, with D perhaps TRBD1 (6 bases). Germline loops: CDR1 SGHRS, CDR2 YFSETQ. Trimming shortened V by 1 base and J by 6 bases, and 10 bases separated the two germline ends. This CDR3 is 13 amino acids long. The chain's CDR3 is CASSLHRADGYTF. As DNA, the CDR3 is TGCGCCAGCAGCTTGCACAGGGCGGATGGCTACACCTTC.

CDR3: CASSITGGEQFF. The CDR3 DNA is TGTGCCAGCAGTATAACGGGAGGTGAGCAGTTCTTC. V usage is TRBV27 and J usage is TRBJ2-1; TRBD2 matches at 7 bases. CDR1 is MNHEY, CDR2 SMNVEV, per germline (reference sequence). V lost 5 bases and J lost 9; bases outside the gene matches: 4. The CDR3 length is 12 residues.